A single sample is the source of the 2 T cell receptor beta chains below, sequenced in a study of long-term antiretroviral therapy in people with HIV. Run at survey level, the immunoSEQ assay was version v3.0. The table came from immunoSEQ multiplex PCR; TCRdb's copy has only in-frame clones and leaves some out. Of some 28,000 clones listed, approximately 88% are singletons. Sequences were derived from unsorted PBMCs, sampled 0.5 years after starting antiretroviral therapy. The receptors stem from a woman younger than 35 with HIV.

This chain connects TRBV4-3 to TRBJ1-4; D unclear. V dropped 0 bases and J dropped 0 bases, with 14 bases sitting between them. The CDR3 has 18 residues. Germline V gene data show CDR1 as LGHNA and CDR2 as YSLEER. The CDR3 reads CASSQDIPTDATNEKLFF. CDR3 coding DNA: TGCGCCAGCAGCCAAGATATTCCCACGGACGCAACTAATGAAAAACTGTTTTTT.

This rearrangement joins TRBV7-9 to TRBJ2-1; no definite D call. CDR1 and CDR2 (germline): SEHNR, FQNEAQ (reference sequence). The CDR3 spans 19 residues. V was cut by 2 bases and J by 0 bases, with 20 bases left in between. The CDR3 DNA reads as TGTGCCAGCAGCTTAAGTCCAGGTGCCTCTTTAAGCTCCTACAATGAGCAGTTCTTC. Its protein product is CASSLSPGASLSSYNEQFF.